Each of the 20 T cell receptor beta chains below was sequenced from the same sample in a study of T cells in Graves' hyperthyroidism and ophthalmopathy. The TCR beta CDR3 regions underwent amplification using RNA transcripts as the source. HTBI primers were used for first-round RT-PCR of the TCR CDR3. TCRdb re-called the multiplex PCR reads through MiXCR, storing one row per CDR3 protein. The table lists some 760,000 distinct CDR3 sequences, 12% to 15% of them singletons. The sequencing sample was made of blood. All receptors come from a woman aged 18 to 35 with Graves' hyperthyroidism.

The chain carries TRBV19 and TRBJ1-1; 8 positions match TRBD1. The CDR3 contains 17 residues. V lost 9 bases to trimming and J lost 3 bases; unmatched junction nucleotides: 18. Looked up from germline, CDR1 is LNHDA and CDR2 is SQIVND (reference sequence). CDR3 in DNA: TGTGCCAGCTCCAGGGGGCGAAGGGAGCTTAGGGACACTGAAGCTTTCTTT. This gives the protein CASSRGRRELRDTEAFF.

This clonotype was counted many times. The CDR3 is CASSQVGENIQYF. The CDR3 nucleotides are TGTGCCAGCAGCCAAGTGGGGGAAAACATTCAGTACTTC. The chain links TRBV3-1 to TRBJ2-4; D assignment may be TRBD1 or TRBD2 (5 bases each). CDR1 LGHDT and CDR2 YNNKEL come from the germline V gene (reference sequence). The V end was cut by 1 base, the J end by 5 bases, with 6 bases between. The CDR3 covers 13 residues.

This clonotype came up many times. V usage is TRBV7-9 and J usage is TRBJ2-7; D unresolved. Trimming took off 5 bases at V and 5 bases at J, with 16 bases between the two ends. Looked up from germline, CDR1 is SEHNR and CDR2 is FQNEAQ (reference sequence). The CDR3 has 14 residues. Written as DNA, the CDR3 is TGTGCCAGCAGCCCCCCCCCGCCTGAAGACGAGCAGTACTTC. Translated: CASSPPPPEDEQYF. Full variable domain (outside the CDR3, taken from reference TRBV7-9 and TRBJ2-7): DTGVSQNPRHKITKRGQNVTFRCDPISEHNRLYWYRQTLGQGPEFLTYFQNEAQLEKSRLLSDRFSAERPKGSFSTLEIQRTEQGDSAMYLCASSPPPPEDEQYFGPGTRLTVT.

This chain joins TRBV6-1 and TRBJ2-1; 13 bases agree with TRBD2. Germline V CDR1 and CDR2: MNHNS, SASEGT. The CDR3 spans 15 residues. Trimming took 6 bases from V and 7 from J; bases not matched to a gene: 6. The CDR3 protein is CASRRGTSGINEQFF. CDR3 bases: TGTGCCAGCAGACGAGGGACTAGCGGGATAAATGAGCAGTTCTTC.

Only a few counts were recorded for this clonotype. The rearrangement links TRBV20-1 to TRBJ2-7; 9 nucleotides line up with TRBD1. Germline V CDR1 and CDR2: DFQATT, SNEGSKA (reference sequence). CDR3 length: 15 residues. After removal of 6 bases from V and 6 bases from J, the junction contained 15 bases not matched to a gene. CDR3 nucleotides: TGCAGTGCCCTTAGGGGGGGGACAGGGCTGGGCGAGCAGTACTTC. It is translated as CSALRGGTGLGEQYF.

This clonotype was seen many times. The chain carries TRBV5-1 and TRBJ2-3; TRBD2 agrees at 10 bases. This CDR3 contains 18 residues. Trimming at V came to 0 bases and at J to 7 bases, leaving 14 bases not matched to a gene. Germline V gives CDR1 SGHRS, CDR2 YFSETQ. CDR3 in amino acids: CASSLVTYSGRMRHTQYF. DNA of the CDR3: TGCGCCAGCAGCTTGGTTACGTATAGCGGGAGGATGCGCCATACGCAGTATTTT. Supplemented by reference TRBV5-1 and TRBJ2-3, the full variable domain reads KAGVTQTPRYLIKTRGQQVTLSCSPISGHRSVSWYQQTPGQGLQFLFEYFSETQRNKGNFPGRFSGRQFSNSRSEMNVSTLELGDSALYLCASSLVTYSGRMRHTQYFGPGTRLTVL.

The chain uses TRBV30 and TRBJ2-1, with D possibly matching TRBD1 (6 bases). The germline gives CDR1 GTSNPN, CDR2 SVGIG (reference sequence). CDR3 size: 15 residues. V was shortened by 0 bases and J by 6 bases, with 15 bases between the two germline ends. CDR3 sequence reads: CAWSVGMSTGNEQFF. Here the CDR3 DNA reads TGTGCCTGGAGTGTAGGGATGTCGACAGGCAATGAGCAGTTCTTC.

This chain links TRBV11-2 with TRBJ2-1; TRBD2 aligns across 9 bases. The germline V gene encodes CDR1 SGHAT and CDR2 FQNNGV. The J segment lost 3 bases and the V segment lost 4 bases, leaving 4 bases of the junction unmatched. This CDR3 contains 15 residues. Written as DNA, the CDR3 is TGTGCCAGCAGCTCACCTAGCGGGATCTACAATGAGCAGTTCTTC. This encodes CASSSPSGIYNEQFF.

This clonotype was recorded many times. The chain employs TRBV11-2 and TRBJ2-7; a weak D match, TRBD1 (6 bases). CDR3 size: 15 residues. Trimming removed 3 bases from V and 4 bases from J, with 16 bases in between. Germline V gene data show CDR1 as SGHAT and CDR2 as FQNNGV. CDR3 sequence: CASSLGALTVYEQYF. CDR3 bases: TGTGCCAGCAGCTTGGGGGCGTTGACAGTTTACGAGCAGTACTTC.

This clonotype was seen more than once but under ten times. J is TRBJ1-2 and V is TRBV20-1, with a weak D call TRBD1 (6 bases). Trimming took 3 bases from V and 4 from J, leaving 15 bases between them. CDR3 length equals 14 residues. Germline V CDR1 and CDR2: DFQATT, SNEGSKA (reference sequence). The CDR3 DNA reads as TGCAGTGCTAGGGAGACAGGAAACTTCTATGGCTACACCTTC. Amino acids: CSARETGNFYGYTF.

The rearrangement uses TRBV19 and TRBJ2-7; 7 bases agree with TRBD2. V lost 1 base and J lost 2; bases outside the gene matches: 11. Germline assignment: CDR1 LNHDA and CDR2 SQIVND (reference sequence). The CDR3 consists of 17 residues. The CDR3: CASSIASGGSEPYEQYF. The CDR3 nucleotides are TGTGCCAGTAGTATAGCAAGCGGCGGGAGTGAGCCCTACGAGCAGTACTTC.

This clonotype appeared many times. The CDR3 region has the DNA TGTGCCAGCAGTCCGGGGTTTAGCGGGTACGAGCAGTACTTC. It specifies CASSPGFSGYEQYF. The chain combines TRBV2 with TRBJ2-7; 7 bases are a match to TRBD2. This CDR3 contains 14 residues. V gave up 5 bases and J gave up 4 bases; unmatched junction bases: 8. The germline V gene encodes CDR1 SNHLY and CDR2 FYNNEI.

The gene calls are TRBV29-1 and TRBJ1-2, with 8 bases fitting TRBD1. V shed 7 bases and J 7 bases; nucleotides not matched to a gene: 11. The CDR3 is 13 residues long. Germline V gives CDR1 SQVTM, CDR2 ANQGSEA. CDR3 nucleotide sequence: TGCAGCGCCACAATGACAGGGGTTGGTGGCTACACCTTC. The encoded protein is CSATMTGVGGYTF.

The V call is TRBV20-1, the J call TRBJ2-1; D uncertain. This CDR3 is built from 13 residues. Germline assignment: CDR1 DFQATT and CDR2 SNEGSKA (reference sequence). Trimming cost V 3 bases and J 1 base, with 7 bases left between them. The DNA of the CDR3 is TGCAGTGCTAGGGGTGAGTCCTACAATGAGCAGTTCTTC. This encodes CSARGESYNEQFF.

This clonotype came up a few times. The chain carries TRBV20-1 and TRBJ2-7, with D perhaps TRBD1 or TRBD2 (7 bases each). The CDR3 covers 17 residues. Trimming cost V 0 bases and J 3 bases, with 21 bases left between them. Germline assignment: CDR1 DFQATT and CDR2 SNEGSKA (reference sequence). As DNA, the CDR3 is TGCAGTGCTAGAGATCGGTTGTCACAGGGGAGGGTCTACGAGCAGTACTTC. It encodes CSARDRLSQGRVYEQYF.

This clonotype was observed many times. This chain joins TRBV20-1 and TRBJ1-1, with D tentatively TRBD1 (6 bases). Germline-derived CDR1 and CDR2 are DFQATT and SNEGSKA (reference sequence). This CDR3 is built from 11 residues. The ends were cut back, 5 bases at V and 9 bases at J, with 13 bases in the middle. The CDR3 sequence: CSAQNREQAFF. In DNA, the CDR3 is TGCAGTGCTCAAAACAGGGAACAAGCTTTCTTT.

Worth noting for this clonotype: This may be a read error: a much more frequent sequence differs by one nucleotide. This chain links TRBV3-1 with TRBJ2-1; 13 nucleotides agree with TRBD2. The DNA end lines up better with TRBJ2-7; the J call may be wrong. The CDR3 sequence is 15 residues long. The germline V gene has CDR1 LGHDT and CDR2 YNNKEL (reference sequence). This CDR3 is CASSRTSGSVNEQYF. For the CDR3, the DNA is TGTGCCAGCAGCCGGACTAGCGGGAGTGTCAATGAGCAGTACTTC.

The chain has TRBV10-1 and TRBJ2-1, with 12 bases that match TRBD2. The CDR3 contains 14 residues. The germline V gene encodes CDR1 WNHNN and CDR2 SYGVQD (reference sequence). V shed 5 bases and J 10 bases; nucleotides not matched to a gene: 6. The CDR3 bases are TGCGCCAGCAGTCTCGGACTAGCGGGGCACGAGCAGTTCTTC. Protein product: CASSLGLAGHEQFF.

The sample holds many counts of this clonotype. This rearrangement joins TRBV20-1 to TRBJ2-5; 14 nucleotides agree with TRBD2. Germline CDR1 reads DFQATT; CDR2 reads SNEGSKA (reference sequence). Losses at the gene ends were 4 bases for V and 5 bases for J; bases not matched to a gene: 3. The CDR3 is 14 amino acids. The CDR3 is CSATGTSGSETQYF. The DNA for the CDR3 is TGCAGTGCTACCGGGACTAGCGGGAGTGAGACCCAGTACTTC.

This clonotype was seen repeatedly, ten times or more. The chain is built from TRBV15 and TRBJ2-7; the D gene is possibly TRBD2 (6 bases). This CDR3 spans 14 amino acids. Germline CDR1 reads LNHNV; CDR2 reads YYDKDF (reference sequence). Trimming took off 3 bases at V and 7 bases at J, with 16 bases between the two ends. In DNA form, the CDR3 reads TGTGCCACCAGCAGGCCGGAGGGCCCGCGGGAGCAGTACTTC. The encoded protein is CATSRPEGPREQYF.